Below, 28 T cell receptor beta chains from the same sample are listed, as sequenced in a study of shared clonotypes between healthy human individuals. TCRdb's copy holds only in-frame clones and misses some; the assay was immunoSEQ multiplex PCR. The top ten clones hold 0.1% to 0.15% of a sample with some 2 million clones, about 95% of them seen once. Sequencing was done on a sample of naive CD4+ T cells sorted from blood. The subset is: CD45RA+ positively selected. The receptors shown here come from a man between 18 and 35 years old in good health.

The rearrangement links TRBV28 to TRBJ1-4; the match to TRBD1 covers 7 bases. The CDR3 has 13 residues. Per germline, CDR1 MDHEN and CDR2 SYDVKM. J gave up 10 bases and V 8 bases, and 10 bases lay outside the gene matches. This CDR3 reads CASFDRVKLKLFF. The CDR3 DNA sequence: TGTGCCAGCTTCGACAGGGTTAAGCTAAAACTGTTTTTT. The whole variable domain, filled in from reference TRBV28 and TRBJ1-4, reads DVKVTQSSRYLVKRTGEKVFLECVQDMDHENMFWYRQDPGLGLRLIYFSYDVKMKEKGDIPEGYSVSREKKERFSLILESASTNQTSMYLCASFDRVKLKLFFGSGTQLSVL.

This chain connects TRBV5-4 to TRBJ1-2; D gene unclear. Germline CDR1 and CDR2: SGHNT and YYREEE (reference sequence). The CDR3 consists of 16 residues. V gave up 4 bases and J gave up 5 bases, with 21 bases separating them. CDR3 in DNA: TGTGCCAGCAGCAGCGAGGGTCACGTTTCAGGATATGGCTACACCTTC. It yields the protein CASSSEGHVSGYGYTF.

Comments on this clone: A much more abundant neighbour one base away suggests this may be a read error. V is TRBV4-2 and J is TRBJ2-2; 7 positions match TRBD2. Looked up from germline, CDR1 is LGHNA and CDR2 is YNFKEQ. V dropped 3 bases and J dropped 3; count of bases not matched to a gene: 4. This CDR3 contains 15 residues. CDR3 nucleotides: TGTGCCAGCAGCCACGCGGGAGACTACACCGGGGAGCTGTTTTTT. It encodes CASSHAGDYTGELFF.

J is TRBJ1-4 and V is TRBV5-1; D is perhaps TRBD1 (6 bases). The length of the CDR3 is 15 residues. Between the trimmed V and J ends, which lost 4 bases and 5 bases, there was a span of 15 bases. CDR1 SGHRS and CDR2 YFSETQ come from the germline V gene. CDR3 coding DNA: TGCGCCAGCAGCATCGGACAGAAAGTAAATGAAAAACTGTTTTTT. Translated, it gives CASSIGQKVNEKLFF.

As to this clone: Other nucleotide sequences in the sample specify the same CDR3. The CDR3, as DNA: TGTGCCTGGAGTGTGGCAGGCCAAGAGACCCAGTACTTC. Protein product: CAWSVAGQETQYF. The rearrangement uses TRBV30 and TRBJ2-5; unclear D gene. The CDR3 is 13 amino acids. Looked up from germline, CDR1 is GTSNPN and CDR2 is SVGIG (reference sequence). Deletions cut 0 bases from V and 1 base from J, with 6 bases between.

This clone appeared once. The chain combines TRBV10-2 with TRBJ1-5; 8 bases are a match to TRBD1. The CDR3 covers 15 residues. V lost 3 bases and J lost 7; bases outside the gene matches: 8. Germline V gene sequence: CDR1 WSHSY, CDR2 SAAADI. This chain's CDR3 is CASSDRGLGGQPQHF. In DNA, the CDR3 is TGCGCCAGCAGTGACAGGGGGCTAGGTGGACAGCCCCAGCATTTT.

The chain has TRBV28 and TRBJ2-7, with D possibly TRBD2 on 5 matching bases. The CDR3 is made up of 13 amino acids. CDR1 is MDHEN, CDR2 SYDVKM, per germline. Trimming took off 2 bases at V and 6 bases at J, with 11 bases between the two ends. The CDR3 here is CASSLSPSREQYF. In DNA form, the CDR3 reads TGTGCCAGCAGTTTAAGTCCTAGCCGCGAGCAGTACTTC.

This clone was counted a single time. Here the CDR3 reads CATRASGKETQYF. CDR3 in DNA: TGTGCCACTCGGGCTAGCGGGAAAGAGACCCAGTACTTC. The rearrangement links TRBV10-3 to TRBJ2-5, with 9 nucleotides matching TRBD2. The CDR3 covers 13 residues. Germline CDR1 reads ENHRY; CDR2 reads SYGVKD. V gave up 10 bases and J gave up 3 bases; unmatched junction bases: 6.

The V call is TRBV20-1, the J call TRBJ2-7; no definite D call. Germline lookup yields CDR1 DFQATT and CDR2 SNEGSKA (reference sequence). The CDR3 totals 11 residues. Trimming removed 6 bases from V and 0 bases from J, with 6 bases in between. CDR3 protein: CSAVASYEQYF. In DNA form, the CDR3 reads TGCAGTGCGGTAGCCTCCTACGAGCAGTACTTC.

Concerning this clone: The junction shows a germline mismatch at one end, possibly a read error. For the CDR3, the DNA is TGCACCGTTGGGACAGTCTCCTACGAGCAGTACTTC. Translation gives CTVGTVSYEQYF. The chain has TRBV28 and TRBJ2-7; 7 nucleotides align to TRBD1. The germline gives CDR1 MDHEN, CDR2 SYDVKM. CDR3 length: 12 residues.

This sequence joins TRBV6-6 and TRBJ2-7; D may correspond to TRBD1 or TRBD2 (5 bases each). This CDR3 is 15 amino acids long. The V end was cut by 0 bases, the J end by 2 bases, with 11 bases between. Germline V gene data show CDR1 as MNHNY and CDR2 as SVGAGI (reference sequence). CDR3 nucleotide sequence: TGTGCCAGCAGTTACTCGGGGGACCATGCCTACGAGCAGTACTTC. Translating it yields CASSYSGDHAYEQYF.

The CDR3 DNA sequence: TGCGCCAGCAGCCAACTCGAAACTAATGAAAAACTGTTTTTT. As protein: CASSQLETNEKLFF. The rearrangement uses TRBV4-1 and TRBJ1-4; no definite D call. The CDR3 is made up of 14 amino acids. V lost 2 bases to trimming and J lost 1 base, with 5 bases between them. The germline V gene has CDR1 MGHRA and CDR2 YSYEKL.

V is TRBV30 and J is TRBJ1-4; 10 nucleotides line up with TRBD1. This CDR3 is 16 amino acids long. CDR1 is GTSNPN and CDR2 is SVGIG in the germline V gene (reference sequence). V lost 3 bases, J lost 4 bases, and 8 bases stayed unmatched. CDR3 in amino acids: CAWSGTGALDNEKLFF. In DNA, the CDR3 is TGTGCCTGGAGCGGGACAGGGGCGCTGGATAATGAAAAACTGTTTTTT.

V and J are TRBV5-1 and TRBJ2-1; 7 nucleotides line up with TRBD1. Germline assignment: CDR1 SGHRS and CDR2 YFSETQ. V trimming: 4 bases; J trimming: 4 bases; junction bases outside the gene matches: 17. The CDR3 extends over 18 amino acids. The CDR3 region has the DNA TGCGCCAGCAGCAACTACAGACAGGGCCCCGCATATTACAATGAGCAGTTCTTC. Protein sequence: CASSNYRQGPAYYNEQFF.

V usage is TRBV30 and J usage is TRBJ2-7, with TRBD1 matching over 8 bases. This CDR3 is built from 13 residues. Per germline, CDR1 GTSNPN and CDR2 SVGIG (reference sequence). V was clipped by 2 bases and J by 6 bases; unmatched bases: 6. The CDR3 protein is CAWSRQGAVEQYF. Written as DNA, the CDR3 is TGTGCCTGGAGTCGGCAGGGGGCAGTCGAGCAGTACTTC.

The chain recombines TRBV7-2 with TRBJ2-7; tentatively, D is TRBD2 (6 bases). Trimming stripped 5 bases from V and 5 bases from J, with 19 bases between. The CDR3 consists of 15 residues. CDR1 SGHTA and CDR2 FQGNSA come from the germline V gene. CDR3 protein: CASSRMGGIADEQYF. Written as DNA, the CDR3 is TGTGCCAGCAGCCGGATGGGCGGGATTGCCGACGAGCAGTACTTC.

This sequence joins TRBV25-1 and TRBJ2-6; maybe TRBD2 (5 bases). Germline V gives CDR1 MGHDK, CDR2 SYGVNS. The CDR3 has 16 residues. V shed 2 bases and J shed 2 bases, with 10 bases lying between them. Here the CDR3 DNA reads TGTGCCAGCAGTGAACCCGGACTCACTGGGGCCAACGTCCTGACTTTC. Translating gives CASSEPGLTGANVLTF.

Concerning this clone: The sample contains more than one DNA sequence encoding this CDR3. The chain joins TRBV12-5 to TRBJ2-3, with 8 bases identical to TRBD2. Germline CDR1 and CDR2: LGHNT and FRNRAP. The CDR3 has 14 residues. V shed 5 bases, J shed 3 bases, and the junction held 4 bases outside the gene matches. The CDR3 coding sequence is TGTGCTAGTGGTCCCAGCGGGAGTACAGATACGCAGTATTTT. It specifies CASGPSGSTDTQYF.

The chain has TRBV6-5 and TRBJ2-2; D is undetermined. Germline-derived CDR1 and CDR2 are MNHEY and SVGAGI. V was cut by 0 bases and J by 6 bases, with 14 bases left in between. This CDR3 spans 16 amino acids. For the CDR3, the DNA is TGTGCCAGCAGTTACTCGTCCCCCCCAGGCGCCGGGGAGCTGTTTTTT. It codes for CASSYSSPPGAGELFF.

This chain uses TRBV18 with TRBJ1-2; D call uncertain. CDR1 is KGHSH, CDR2 LQKENI, per germline. Trimming removed 2 bases at V and 6 bases at J, with 10 bases between. This CDR3 comprises 13 residues. Here the CDR3 DNA reads TGTGCCAGCTCACCAACACAGAGAGATGGCTACACCTTC. It codes for CASSPTQRDGYTF.

This chain connects TRBV9 to TRBJ2-5, with D tentatively TRBD1 or TRBD2 (5 bases each). V was clipped by 0 bases and J by 3 bases, with 9 bases between them. From germline, CDR1 is SGDLS and CDR2 YYNGEE. This CDR3 has 14 amino acids. CDR3 in amino acids: CASSVGGEKETQYF. CDR3 in DNA: TGTGCCAGCAGCGTAGGAGGGGAGAAAGAGACCCAGTACTTC. Based on the CDR3 plus reference TRBV9 and TRBJ2-5, the full variable domain is DSGVTQTPKHLITATGQRVTLRCSPRSGDLSVYWYQQSLDQGLQFLIQYYNGEERAKGNILERFSAQQFPDLHSELNLSSLELGDSALYFCASSVGGEKETQYFGPGTRLLVL.

The chain employs TRBV6-6 and TRBJ1-1; D might be TRBD1 (5 bases). CDR1 is MNHNY, CDR2 SVGAGI, per germline (reference sequence). Trimming shortened V by 2 bases and J by 6 bases, and 10 bases separated the two germline ends. The CDR3 has 13 amino acids. CDR3 coding DNA: TGTGCCAGCAGTTACGGGGTGGGGGCTGAAGCTTTCTTT. Translation: CASSYGVGAEAFF.

The chain uses TRBV10-3 and TRBJ2-3; D call uncertain. Germline CDR1 reads ENHRY; CDR2 reads SYGVKD. V lost 4 bases, J lost 3 bases, and 14 bases lay in between. CDR3 length: 15 amino acids. The CDR3 bases are TGTGCCATCAGTGGTCTTGGCAGCCTTACAGATACGCAGTATTTT. It translates to CAISGLGSLTDTQYF.

The chain links TRBV7-2 to TRBJ2-5, with TRBD2 as a possible D gene (5 bases). The germline V gene encodes CDR1 SGHTA and CDR2 FQGNSA. V dropped 5 bases and J dropped 5 bases, with 15 bases sitting between them. The CDR3 sequence is 14 residues long. The CDR3 DNA sequence: TGTGCCAGCAGCCTCGGGGTCTGGAAGGAGACCCAGTACTTC. Translating it yields CASSLGVWKETQYF.

CDR3 sequence (DNA): TGCGCCAGCAGCCAAGACCCCGGTAGCTCTGGAAACACCATATATTTT. Residues: CASSQDPGSSGNTIYF. This chain joins TRBV4-3 and TRBJ1-3; D gene ambiguous. Trimming removed 0 bases at V and 0 bases at J, with 9 bases between. CDR1 is LGHNA and CDR2 is YSLEER in the germline V gene. CDR3 size: 16 residues.

The table lists this clone with a few counts. V and J are TRBV19 and TRBJ1-5; D unresolved. The length of the CDR3 is 15 residues. Germline-derived CDR1 and CDR2 are LNHDA and SQIVND (reference sequence). V gave up 5 bases and J gave up 4 bases, with 15 bases separating them. CDR3 loop: CASSVDRQENQPQHF. As DNA, the CDR3 is TGTGCCAGTAGTGTGGACCGCCAGGAGAATCAGCCCCAGCATTTT.

The genes are TRBV11-1 and TRBJ2-6; D might be TRBD1 (5 bases). CDR3 length: 16 residues. V dropped 2 bases and J dropped 4 bases, with 12 bases sitting between them. Looked up from germline, CDR1 is SGHAT and CDR2 is FQDESV (reference sequence). CDR3 nucleotide sequence: TGTGCCAGCAGCTTACGACAGCCATCAGGGGCCAACGTCCTGACTTTC. It codes for CASSLRQPSGANVLTF.

On this clone: The sample has other DNA sequences that encode this CDR3 too. The CDR3 coding sequence is TGTGCCAGCAGTGAAGGGTACGAGCAGTACTTC. Its translation is CASSEGYEQYF. V gene TRBV6-1 combines with J gene TRBJ2-7; D unresolved. V lost 1 base, J lost 4 bases, and 2 bases lay in between. Germline V gives CDR1 MNHNS, CDR2 SASEGT. CDR3 length: 11 amino acids.